This T cell receptor beta chain was sequenced in a study of blood T cell repertoires in COVID-19. Enrollment of patients from Seattle took place during active infection, with longitudinal follow-up. Per the original data handling: Using reference gene primer amplification, nucleated cell counts were estimated. TCRdb keeps only in-frame clones here, not all; method: immunoSEQ multiplex PCR. The D gene and trimming were derived from the DNA, and the V and J assignments and clone size from that table. The sample includes about 420,000 clones, approximately 90% of them seen just once. Germline loops: CDR1 LGHDT, CDR2 YNNKEL (reference sequence). The CDR3 has 16 residues. Trimming removed 0 bases from V and 3 bases from J; junction bases left unmatched: 5.

Sequenced: peripheral blood. The sequence derives from a man younger than 35 with COVID-19, enrolled during active disease. This sequence joins TRBV3-1 (or the pseudogene TRBV3-2) and TRBJ2-7; 10 bases are shared with TRBD2. The CDR3 DNA reads TGTGCCAGCAGCCAAGATCTATCTAGCGGGAGCTACGAGCAGTACTTC. The encoded protein is CASSQDLSSGSYEQYF.